This entry describes one T cell receptor (beta chain). Its antigen is unidentified. Germline is not matched at one junction end, which may reflect a read error. The CDR3 covers 13 residues. Germline CDR1 and CDR2: MNHEY and SMNVEV (reference sequence). After constant-region reverse-primer amplification, full-length variable regions underwent semi-nested PCR with Nested Universal Primer A. Via MiXCR, TCRdb re-called the 5' RACE reads, giving one row per CDR3 protein. The table lists tens of thousands of distinct CDR3 sequences, about 20% of them singletons. Study-level findings and limits: Tumor memory CD4+ T cell TCR gene usage clustered with blood and lymph node memory CD4+ cells and lymph node naive CD4+ cells. The larger cohort examined one V-J beta rearrangement, not whole repertoires.

Treg sorting used a CD4+CD25+CD127-/low gate. The source material was Tregs sorted from blood. The sequence was collected from a female donor with breast cancer. The chain has TRBV27 and TRBJ2-1; TRBD1 is a possible D gene (6 bases). The CDR3 nucleotides read TGTGCCAGCAGGGACAGCTATTTGAATGAGCAGATCTTC. The encoded protein is CASRDSYLNEQIF.